A selection of T cell receptor beta chains follows, all from one sample in a study of blood T cell repertoires in COVID-19. TCRdb's copy holds only in-frame clones and misses some; the assay was immunoSEQ multiplex PCR. The sample lists fewer than 200,000 clones; about nine tenths were seen once. Sequenced material: peripheral blood. The receptors come from a man in his 60s with acute or convalescent COVID-19. Both conserved end residues are part of each CDR3. D genes are given only for firm matches.

CSASPGTGQNTIYF	TGCAGTGCTAGTCCCGGGACAGGGCAAAACACCATATATTTT	TRBD1	TRBJ1-3	TRBV20-1
CASSPRTGRETQYF	TGTGCCAGCTCCCCCCGGACAGGGCGGGAGACCCAGTACTTC	TRBD1	TRBJ2-5	TRBV18
CASSEAVDSPLHF	TGCGCCAGCAGTGAGGCGGTCGATTCACCCCTCCACTTT	-	TRBJ1-6	TRBV10-1
CASSQEPSGFTDTQYF	TGCGCCAGCAGCCAAGAACCTAGCGGATTCACAGATACGCAGTATTTT	TRBD2	TRBJ2-3	TRBV4-1
CASSLVAGTGVEKLFF	TGTGCCAGCAGCTTAGTGGCCGGGACAGGGGTCGAAAAACTGTTTTTT	TRBD1	TRBJ1-4	TRBV7-8
CASSIRTSGPSYNEQFF	TGTGCCAGTAGTATTAGGACTAGCGGGCCCTCCTACAATGAGCAGTTCTTC	TRBD2	TRBJ2-1	TRBV19
CASSRQGWGNQPQHF	TGTGCCAGCAGTCGACAGGGATGGGGCAATCAGCCCCAGCATTTT	TRBD1	TRBJ1-5	TRBV2
CASLTLDRGRNTEAFF	TGTGCCAGTCTCACCCTGGACAGGGGAAGGAACACTGAAGCTTTCTTT	TRBD1	TRBJ1-1	TRBV19
CASSARGTSAGGEQFF	TGTGCCAGCAGCGCCCGGGGGACTAGCGCGGGCGGGGAGCAGTTCTTC	TRBD2	TRBJ2-1	TRBV6-6
CASSRPGTGTRNTIYF	TGTGCCAGCAGCCGTCCCGGGACAGGGACAAGAAACACCATATATTTT	TRBD1	TRBJ1-3	TRBV11-3